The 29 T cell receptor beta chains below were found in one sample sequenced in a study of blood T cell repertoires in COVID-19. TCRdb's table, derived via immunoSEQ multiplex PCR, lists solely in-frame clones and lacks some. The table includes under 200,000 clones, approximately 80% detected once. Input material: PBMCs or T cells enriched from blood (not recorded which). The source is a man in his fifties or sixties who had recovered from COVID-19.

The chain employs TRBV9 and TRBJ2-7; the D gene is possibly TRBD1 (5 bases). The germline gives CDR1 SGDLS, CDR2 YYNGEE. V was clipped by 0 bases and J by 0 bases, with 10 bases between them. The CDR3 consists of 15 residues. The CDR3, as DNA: TGTGCCAGCAGCGTAGGCGCAGGGATCTCCTACGAGCAGTACTTC. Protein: CASSVGAGISYEQYF.

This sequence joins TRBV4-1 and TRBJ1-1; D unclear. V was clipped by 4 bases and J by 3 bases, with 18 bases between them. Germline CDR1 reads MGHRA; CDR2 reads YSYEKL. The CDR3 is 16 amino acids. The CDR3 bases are TGCGCCAGCAGCCGAAAACGGGGAGACGGGTACACTGAAGCTTTCTTT. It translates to CASSRKRGDGYTEAFF.

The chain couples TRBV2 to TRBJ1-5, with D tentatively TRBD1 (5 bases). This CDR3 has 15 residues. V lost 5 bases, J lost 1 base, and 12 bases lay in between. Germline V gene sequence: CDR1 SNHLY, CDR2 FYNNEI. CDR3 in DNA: TGTGCCAGCAGTATAACAGGTGGGAGCAATCAGCCCCAGCATTTT. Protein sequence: CASSITGGSNQPQHF. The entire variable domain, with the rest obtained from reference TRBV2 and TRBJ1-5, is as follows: EPEVTQTPSHQVTQMGQEVILRCVPISNHLYFYWYRQILGQKVEFLVSFYNNEISEKSEIFDDQFSVERPDGSNFTLKIRSTKLEDSAMYFCASSITGGSNQPQHFGDGTRLSIL.

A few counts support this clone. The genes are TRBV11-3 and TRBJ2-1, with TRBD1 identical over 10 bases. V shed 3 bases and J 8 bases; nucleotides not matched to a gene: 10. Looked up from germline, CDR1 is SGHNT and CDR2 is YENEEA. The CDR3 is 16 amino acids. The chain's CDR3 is CASSFSTTGGRDEQFF. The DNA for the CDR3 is TGTGCCAGCAGCTTCTCGACGACAGGGGGCAGGGATGAGCAGTTCTTC.

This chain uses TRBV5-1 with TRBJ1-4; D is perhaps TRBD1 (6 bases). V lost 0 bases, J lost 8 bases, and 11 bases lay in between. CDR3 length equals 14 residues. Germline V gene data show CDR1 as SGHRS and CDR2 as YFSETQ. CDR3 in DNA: TGCGCCAGCAGCTTGGAAGGGGGATTCGAAAAACTGTTTTTT. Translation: CASSLEGGFEKLFF. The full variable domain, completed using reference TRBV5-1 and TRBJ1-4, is KAGVTQTPRYLIKTRGQQVTLSCSPISGHRSVSWYQQTPGQGLQFLFEYFSETQRNKGNFPGRFSGRQFSNSRSEMNVSTLELGDSALYLCASSLEGGFEKLFFGSGTQLSVL.

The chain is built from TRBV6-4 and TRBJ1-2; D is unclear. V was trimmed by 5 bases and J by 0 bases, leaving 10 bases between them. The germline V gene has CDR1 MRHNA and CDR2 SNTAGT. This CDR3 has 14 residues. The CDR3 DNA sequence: TGTGCCAGCAGTCCTTCCGGGTCTAACTATGGCTACACCTTC. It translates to CASSPSGSNYGYTF.

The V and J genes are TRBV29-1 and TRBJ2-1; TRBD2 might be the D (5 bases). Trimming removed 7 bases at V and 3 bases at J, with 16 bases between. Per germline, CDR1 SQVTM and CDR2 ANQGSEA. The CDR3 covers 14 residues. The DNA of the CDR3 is TGCAGCGCTGCGGAGGACGTAATCTACAATGAGCAGTTCTTC. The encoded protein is CSAAEDVIYNEQFF.

The chain's CDR3 is CASSRGISGETQYF. DNA of the CDR3: TGTGCCAGCAGCCGCGGGATTTCGGGGGAGACCCAGTACTTC. V and J are TRBV6-5 and TRBJ2-5, with D perhaps TRBD2 (6 bases). Germline lookup yields CDR1 MNHEY and CDR2 SVGAGI. The CDR3 sequence is 14 residues long. Trimming left V 6 bases short and J 5 bases short, with 16 bases between.

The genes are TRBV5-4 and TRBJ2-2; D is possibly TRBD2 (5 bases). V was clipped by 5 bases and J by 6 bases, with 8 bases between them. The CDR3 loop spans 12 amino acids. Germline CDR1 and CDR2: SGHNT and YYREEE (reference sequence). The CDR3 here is CASRLGSGELFF. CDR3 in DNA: TGTGCCAGCAGACTAGGGTCCGGGGAGCTGTTTTTT.

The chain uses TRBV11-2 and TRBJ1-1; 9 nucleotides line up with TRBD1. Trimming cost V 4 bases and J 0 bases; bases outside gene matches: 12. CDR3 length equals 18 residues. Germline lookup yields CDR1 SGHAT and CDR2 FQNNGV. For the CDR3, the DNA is TGTGCCAGCAGCTCTCCCTCCGGGACAGGGTCCATGAACACTGAAGCTTTCTTT. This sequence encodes CASSSPSGTGSMNTEAFF.

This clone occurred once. The CDR3: CASSRDFEQYF. The CDR3 coding sequence is TGTGCCAGCAGTCGGGACTTCGAGCAGTACTTC. The V call is TRBV5-5, the J call TRBJ2-7; D is possibly TRBD2 (6 bases). V was cut by 5 bases and J by 6 bases, with 9 bases left in between. The CDR3 contains 11 residues. Per germline, CDR1 SGHKS and CDR2 YYEKEE (reference sequence).

The CDR3 sequence: CASRKFPRDRGLYEQYF. CDR3 bases: TGTGCCAGCAGAAAATTTCCTCGGGACAGGGGTCTATACGAGCAGTACTTC. The chain joins TRBV28 to TRBJ2-7; 10 bases match TRBD1. Unmatched junction bases numbered 15, after V lost 6 bases and J lost 4 bases. The CDR3 is 17 amino acids. Germline CDR1 MDHEN, CDR2 SYDVKM. The variable domain in full, completed from reference TRBV28 and TRBJ2-7, reads DVKVTQSSRYLVKRTGEKVFLECVQDMDHENMFWYRQDPGLGLRLIYFSYDVKMKEKGDIPEGYSVSREKKERFSLILESASTNQTSMYLCASRKFPRDRGLYEQYFGPGTRLTVT.

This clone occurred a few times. CDR3 sequence reads: CASSLTRSTEAFF. Here the CDR3 DNA reads TGTGCCAGCAGTTTAACTAGATCCACTGAAGCTTTCTTT. The rearrangement uses TRBV12-3 or TRBV12-4 and TRBJ1-1; D is undetermined. Trimming took 2 bases from V and 4 from J, leaving 8 bases between them. CDR3 length: 13 amino acids.

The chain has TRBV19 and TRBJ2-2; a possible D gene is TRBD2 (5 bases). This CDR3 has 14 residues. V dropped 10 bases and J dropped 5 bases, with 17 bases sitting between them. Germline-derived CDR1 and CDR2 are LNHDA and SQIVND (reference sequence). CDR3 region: CATILGVGTGELFF. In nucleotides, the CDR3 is TGTGCCACCATCCTCGGGGTTGGGACCGGGGAGCTGTTTTTT. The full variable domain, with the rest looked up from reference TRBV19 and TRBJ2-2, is DGGITQSPKYLFRKEGQNVTLSCEQNLNHDAMYWYRQDPGQGLRLIYYSQIVNDFQKGDIAEGYSVSREKKESFPLTVTSAQKNPTAFYLCATILGVGTGELFFGEGSRLTVL.

The CDR3 region is CASSLALGIEAFF. The CDR3 region has the DNA TGTGCCAGCAGTTTAGCGCTTGGCATTGAAGCTTTCTTT. The chain couples TRBV12-3 or TRBV12-4 to TRBJ1-1; D unclear. This CDR3 region has 13 residues. V lost 0 bases and J 7 bases, leaving 9 bases between the germline ends.

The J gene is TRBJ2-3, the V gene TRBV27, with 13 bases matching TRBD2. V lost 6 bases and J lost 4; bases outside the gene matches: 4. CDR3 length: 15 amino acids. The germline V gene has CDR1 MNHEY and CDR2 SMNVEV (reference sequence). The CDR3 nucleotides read TGTGCCAGCAGACTAGCGGGAGGGCCCGCAGATACGCAGTATTTT. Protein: CASRLAGGPADTQYF.

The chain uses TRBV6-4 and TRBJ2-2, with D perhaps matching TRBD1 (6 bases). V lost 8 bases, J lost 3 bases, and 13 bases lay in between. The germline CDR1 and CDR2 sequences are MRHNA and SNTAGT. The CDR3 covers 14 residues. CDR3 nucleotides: TGTGCCAGCTCTCGGGACACCGACACCGGGGAGCTGTTTTTT. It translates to CASSRDTDTGELFF.

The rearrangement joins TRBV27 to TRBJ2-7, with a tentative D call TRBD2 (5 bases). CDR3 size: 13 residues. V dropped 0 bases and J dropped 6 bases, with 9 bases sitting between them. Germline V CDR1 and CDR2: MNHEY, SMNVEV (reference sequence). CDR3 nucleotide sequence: TGTGCCAGCAGTTTATCGGACGGGGTCGAGCAGTACTTC. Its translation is CASSLSDGVEQYF.

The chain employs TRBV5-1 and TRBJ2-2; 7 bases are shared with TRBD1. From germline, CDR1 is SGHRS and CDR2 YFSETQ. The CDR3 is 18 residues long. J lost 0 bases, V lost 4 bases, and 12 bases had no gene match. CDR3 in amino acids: CASSRTSRGPTNTGELFF. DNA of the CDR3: TGCGCCAGCAGCCGGACGTCAAGGGGGCCTACGAACACCGGGGAGCTGTTTTTT.

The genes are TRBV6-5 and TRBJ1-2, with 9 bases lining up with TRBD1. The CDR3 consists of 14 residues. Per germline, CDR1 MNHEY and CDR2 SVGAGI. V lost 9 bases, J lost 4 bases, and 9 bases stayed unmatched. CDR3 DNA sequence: TGTGCCAGAAACCGGACAGGGGACCTCTATGGCTACACCTTC. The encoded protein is CARNRTGDLYGYTF.

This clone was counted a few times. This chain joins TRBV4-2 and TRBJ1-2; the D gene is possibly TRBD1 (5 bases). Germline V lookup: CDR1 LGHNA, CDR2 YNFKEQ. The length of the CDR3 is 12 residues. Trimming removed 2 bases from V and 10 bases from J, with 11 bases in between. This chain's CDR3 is CASSQTGGFYTF. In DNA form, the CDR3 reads TGTGCCAGCAGCCAAACGGGGGGTTTCTACACCTTC.

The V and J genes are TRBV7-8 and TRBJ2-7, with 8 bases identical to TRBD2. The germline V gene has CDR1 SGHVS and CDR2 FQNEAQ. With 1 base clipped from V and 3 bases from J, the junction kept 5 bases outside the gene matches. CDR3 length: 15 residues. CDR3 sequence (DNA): TGTGCCAGCAGCTTAGGCGTAGCGGGGATCTACGAGCAGTACTTC. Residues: CASSLGVAGIYEQYF.

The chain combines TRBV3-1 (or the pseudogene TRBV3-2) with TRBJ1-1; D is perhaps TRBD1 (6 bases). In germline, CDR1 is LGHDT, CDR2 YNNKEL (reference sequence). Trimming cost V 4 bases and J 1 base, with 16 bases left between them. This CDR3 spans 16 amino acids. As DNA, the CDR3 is TGTGCCAGCAGCCTTACCCATACAGGGCCGAACACTGAAGCTTTCTTT. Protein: CASSLTHTGPNTEAFF.

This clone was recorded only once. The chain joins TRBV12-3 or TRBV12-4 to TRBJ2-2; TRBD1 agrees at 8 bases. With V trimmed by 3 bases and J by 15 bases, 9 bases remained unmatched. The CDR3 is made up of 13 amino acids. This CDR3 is CASSLRTGPRVFF. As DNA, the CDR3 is TGTGCCAGCAGTTTGAGGACAGGGCCCCGGGTGTTTTTT.

CDR3 in amino acids: CASSLPGVNQPQHF. The DNA of the CDR3 is TGTGCCAGCAGCTTGCCAGGGGTCAATCAGCCCCAGCATTTT. The gene calls are TRBV5-6 and TRBJ1-5, with D possibly being TRBD1 (6 bases). CDR1 SGHDT and CDR2 YYEEEE come from the germline V gene. V lost 1 base and J 3 bases, leaving 8 bases between the germline ends. The length of the CDR3 is 14 residues.

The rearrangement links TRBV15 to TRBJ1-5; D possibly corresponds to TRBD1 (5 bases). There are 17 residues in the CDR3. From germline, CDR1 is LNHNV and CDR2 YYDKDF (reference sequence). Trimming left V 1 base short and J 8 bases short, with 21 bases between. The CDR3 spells CATSRGEGGGTLEPQHF. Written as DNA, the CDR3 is TGTGCCACCAGCAGAGGTGAGGGCGGGGGGACCCTCGAGCCCCAGCATTTT.

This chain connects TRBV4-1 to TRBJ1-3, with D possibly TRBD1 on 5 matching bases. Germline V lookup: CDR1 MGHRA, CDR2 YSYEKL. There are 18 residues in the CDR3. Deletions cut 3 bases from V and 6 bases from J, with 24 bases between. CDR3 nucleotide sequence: TGCGCCAGCAGCCACACAGAACTTCGGACAATCGATTCAAACACCATATATTTT. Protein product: CASSHTELRTIDSNTIYF.

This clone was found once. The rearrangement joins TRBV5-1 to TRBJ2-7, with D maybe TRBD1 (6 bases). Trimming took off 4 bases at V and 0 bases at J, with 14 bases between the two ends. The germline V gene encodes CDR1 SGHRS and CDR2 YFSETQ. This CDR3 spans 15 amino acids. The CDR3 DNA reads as TGCGCCAGCAGCCCCCCCCGGGACAACTCCTACGAGCAGTACTTC. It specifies CASSPPRDNSYEQYF.

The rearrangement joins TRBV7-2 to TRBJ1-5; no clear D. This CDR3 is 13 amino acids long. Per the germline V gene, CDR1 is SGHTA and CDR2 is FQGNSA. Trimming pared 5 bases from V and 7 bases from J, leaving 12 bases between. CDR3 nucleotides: TGTGCCAGCAGCCACCCCGGGAGACAGCCCCAGCATTTT. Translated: CASSHPGRQPQHF.